This TCR beta chain stems from a study of response to subunit inactivated influenza vaccine. MiXCR, applied by TCRdb to the RT-PCR reads, yields one record per CDR3 protein. The sample records about 540,000 distinct CDR3 sequences, roughly 23% being singletons. Only a few counts were recorded for this clonotype. The CDR3 has 16 amino acids. J lost 6 bases, V lost 6 bases, and 13 bases had no gene match. CDR1 and CDR2 from the germline V gene are MNHNS and SASEGT. This same sample was also taken into another study, of T cells expressing NK-cell markers. That paper adds: The authors generated TCR beta cDNA through 5'RACE template switching with UMIs. The sequencing cohort of eight donors included seven HCMV-seropositive individuals and one seronegative individual.

The receptor was derived from a man over 45 who received an inactivated influenza vaccine. The sequencing used CD4+ T cells sorted from PBMCs, collected 12 days after vaccination. This chain connects TRBV6-1 to TRBJ2-1; 8 nucleotides line up with TRBD1. The CDR3 protein is CASRQGGSWVLNEQFF. The DNA for the CDR3 is TGTGCCAGCAGACAGGGGGGTTCCTGGGTGCTCAATGAGCAGTTCTTC.